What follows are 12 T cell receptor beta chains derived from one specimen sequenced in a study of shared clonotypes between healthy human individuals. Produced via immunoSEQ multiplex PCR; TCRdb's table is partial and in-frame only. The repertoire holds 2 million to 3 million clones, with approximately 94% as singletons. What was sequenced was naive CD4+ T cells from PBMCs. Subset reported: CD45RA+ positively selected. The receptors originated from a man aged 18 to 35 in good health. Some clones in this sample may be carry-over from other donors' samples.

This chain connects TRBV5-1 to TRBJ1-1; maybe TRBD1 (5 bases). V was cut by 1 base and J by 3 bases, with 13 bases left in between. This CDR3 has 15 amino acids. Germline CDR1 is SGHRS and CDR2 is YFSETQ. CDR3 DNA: TGCGCCAGCAGCTTGATCTCCGGGGCTGACACTGAAGCTTTCTTT. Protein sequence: CASSLISGADTEAFF.

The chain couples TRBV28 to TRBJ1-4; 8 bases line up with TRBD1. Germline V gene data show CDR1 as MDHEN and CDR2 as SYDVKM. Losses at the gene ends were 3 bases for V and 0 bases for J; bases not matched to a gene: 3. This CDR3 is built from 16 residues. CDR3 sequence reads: CASSFGQGSTNEKLFF. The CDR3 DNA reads TGTGCCAGCAGTTTCGGACAGGGCTCAACTAATGAAAAACTGTTTTTT.

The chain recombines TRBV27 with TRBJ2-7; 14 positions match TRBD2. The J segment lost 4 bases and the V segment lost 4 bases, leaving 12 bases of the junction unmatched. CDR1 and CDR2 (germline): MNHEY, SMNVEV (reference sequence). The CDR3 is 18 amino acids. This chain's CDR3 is CASSSAGTSGSFLYEQYF. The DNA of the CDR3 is TGTGCCAGCAGTTCCGCCGGGACTAGCGGGAGTTTCTTGTACGAGCAGTACTTC.

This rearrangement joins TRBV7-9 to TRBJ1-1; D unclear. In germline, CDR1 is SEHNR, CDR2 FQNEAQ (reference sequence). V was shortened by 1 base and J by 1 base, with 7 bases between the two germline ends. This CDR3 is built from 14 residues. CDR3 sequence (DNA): TGTGCCAGCAGCTTAGTTGTGACGAACACTGAAGCTTTCTTT. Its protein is CASSLVVTNTEAFF.

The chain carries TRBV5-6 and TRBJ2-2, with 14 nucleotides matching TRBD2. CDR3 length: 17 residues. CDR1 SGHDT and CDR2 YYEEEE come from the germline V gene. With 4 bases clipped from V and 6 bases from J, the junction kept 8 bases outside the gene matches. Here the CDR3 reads CASSMGTSGSYAGELFF. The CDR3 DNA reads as TGTGCCAGCAGCATGGGGACTAGCGGGAGTTATGCCGGGGAGCTGTTTTTT.

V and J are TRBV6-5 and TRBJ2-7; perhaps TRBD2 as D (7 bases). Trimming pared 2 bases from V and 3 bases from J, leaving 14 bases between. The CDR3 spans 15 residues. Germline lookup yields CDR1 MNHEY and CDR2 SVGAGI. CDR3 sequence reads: CASSYPRGGLYEQYF. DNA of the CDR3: TGTGCCAGCAGTTACCCTCGCGGGGGCCTCTACGAGCAGTACTTC.

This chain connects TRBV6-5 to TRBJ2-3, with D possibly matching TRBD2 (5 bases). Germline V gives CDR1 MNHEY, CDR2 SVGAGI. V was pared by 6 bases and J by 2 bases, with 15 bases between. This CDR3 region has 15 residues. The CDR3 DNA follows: TGTGCCAGCAGCCCCCGGCGGGCCTACACAGATACGCAGTATTTT. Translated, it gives CASSPRRAYTDTQYF.

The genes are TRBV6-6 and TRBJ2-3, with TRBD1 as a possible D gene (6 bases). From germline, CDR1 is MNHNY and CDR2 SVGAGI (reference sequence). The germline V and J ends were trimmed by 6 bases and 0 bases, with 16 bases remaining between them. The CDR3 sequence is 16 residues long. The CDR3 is CASSSGQKTSTDTQYF. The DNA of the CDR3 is TGTGCCAGCAGCTCCGGACAGAAAACTAGCACAGATACGCAGTATTTT.

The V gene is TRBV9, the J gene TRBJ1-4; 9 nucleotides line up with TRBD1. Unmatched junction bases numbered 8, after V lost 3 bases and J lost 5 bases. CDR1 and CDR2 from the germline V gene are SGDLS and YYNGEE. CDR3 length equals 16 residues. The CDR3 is CASSGQPGQGNEKLFF. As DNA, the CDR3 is TGTGCCAGCAGCGGACAGCCGGGACAGGGAAATGAAAAACTGTTTTTT. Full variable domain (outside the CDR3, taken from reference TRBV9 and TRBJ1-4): DSGVTQTPKHLITATGQRVTLRCSPRSGDLSVYWYQQSLDQGLQFLIQYYNGEERAKGNILERFSAQQFPDLHSELNLSSLELGDSALYFCASSGQPGQGNEKLFFGSGTQLSVL.

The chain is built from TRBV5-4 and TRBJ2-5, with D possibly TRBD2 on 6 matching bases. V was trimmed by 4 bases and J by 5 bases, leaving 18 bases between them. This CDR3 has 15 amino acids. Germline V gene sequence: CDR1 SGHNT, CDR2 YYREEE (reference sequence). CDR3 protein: CASSQNPGVEETQYF. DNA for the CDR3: TGTGCCAGCAGCCAAAACCCGGGAGTCGAGGAGACCCAGTACTTC.

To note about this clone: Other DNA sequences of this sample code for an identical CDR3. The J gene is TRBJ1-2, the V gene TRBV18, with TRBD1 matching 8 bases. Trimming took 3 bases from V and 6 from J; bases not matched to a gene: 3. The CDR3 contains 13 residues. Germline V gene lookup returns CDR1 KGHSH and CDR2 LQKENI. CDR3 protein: CASSPSTGDGYTF. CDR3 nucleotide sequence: TGTGCCAGCTCACCCTCGACAGGGGATGGCTACACCTTC.

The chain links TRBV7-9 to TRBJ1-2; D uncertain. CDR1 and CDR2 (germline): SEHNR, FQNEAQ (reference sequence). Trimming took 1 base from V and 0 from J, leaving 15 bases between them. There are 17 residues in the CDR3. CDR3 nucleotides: TGTGCCAGCAGCTTAGAGGCAATCCGGAACACTAACTATGGCTACACCTTC. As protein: CASSLEAIRNTNYGYTF.